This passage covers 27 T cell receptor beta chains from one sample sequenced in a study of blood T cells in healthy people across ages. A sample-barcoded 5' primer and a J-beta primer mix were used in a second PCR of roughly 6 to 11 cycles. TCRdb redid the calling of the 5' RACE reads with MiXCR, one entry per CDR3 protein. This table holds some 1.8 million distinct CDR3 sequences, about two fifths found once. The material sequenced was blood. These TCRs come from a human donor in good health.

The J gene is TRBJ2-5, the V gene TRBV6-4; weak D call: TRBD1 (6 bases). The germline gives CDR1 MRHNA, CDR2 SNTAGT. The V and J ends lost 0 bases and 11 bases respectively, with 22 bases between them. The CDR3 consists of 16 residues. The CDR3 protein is CASSDSKGVLYNEQYF. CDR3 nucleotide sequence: TGTGCCAGCAGTGACTCTAAGGGGGTTCTCTACAATGAGCAGTACTTC.

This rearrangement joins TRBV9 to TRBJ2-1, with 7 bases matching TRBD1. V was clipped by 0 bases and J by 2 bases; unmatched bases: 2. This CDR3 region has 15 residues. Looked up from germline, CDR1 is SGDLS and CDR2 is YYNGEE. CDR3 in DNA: TGTGCCAGCAGCGTAGAACAGGGGACCTACAATGAGCAGTTCTTC. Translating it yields CASSVEQGTYNEQFF.

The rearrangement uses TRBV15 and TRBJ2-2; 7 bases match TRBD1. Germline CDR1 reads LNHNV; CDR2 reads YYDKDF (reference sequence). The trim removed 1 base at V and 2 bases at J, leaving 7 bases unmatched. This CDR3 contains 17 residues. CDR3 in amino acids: CATSRATGPSNTGELFF. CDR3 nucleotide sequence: TGTGCCACCAGCAGAGCGACAGGGCCTAGTAACACCGGGGAGCTGTTTTTT.

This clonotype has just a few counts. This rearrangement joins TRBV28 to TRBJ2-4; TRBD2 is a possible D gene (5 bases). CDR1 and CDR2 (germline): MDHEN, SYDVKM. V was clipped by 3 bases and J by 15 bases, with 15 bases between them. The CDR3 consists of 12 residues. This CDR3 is CASSFSEGVRYF. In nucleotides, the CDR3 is TGTGCCAGCAGTTTTAGCGAGGGTGTAAGGTACTTC.

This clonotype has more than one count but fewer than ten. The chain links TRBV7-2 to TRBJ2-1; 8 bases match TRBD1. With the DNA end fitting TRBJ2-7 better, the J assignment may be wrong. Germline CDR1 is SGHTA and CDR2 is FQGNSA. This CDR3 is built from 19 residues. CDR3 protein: CASSPRQGNSRRLNNEQYF. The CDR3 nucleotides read TGTGCCAGCAGCCCTAGACAGGGGAATAGCCGACGCCTTAACAATGAGCAGTACTTC.

CDR3 coding DNA: TGTGCCAGCAGTGACCCCGGACAGGGTCACACTGAAGCTTTCTTT. Translated, it gives CASSDPGQGHTEAFF. The chain couples TRBV12-3 or TRBV12-4 to TRBJ1-1; the match to TRBD1 covers 8 bases. V lost 5 bases and J lost 3; bases outside the gene matches: 8. This CDR3 comprises 15 residues.

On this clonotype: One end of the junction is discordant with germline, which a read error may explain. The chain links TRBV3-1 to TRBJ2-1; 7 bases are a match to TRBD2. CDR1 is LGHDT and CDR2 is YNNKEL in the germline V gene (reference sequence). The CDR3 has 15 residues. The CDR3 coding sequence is TGTGCCAGCAGACAAGGGTTGACAGCGGGGAATGAGCAGTTCTTC. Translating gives CASRQGLTAGNEQFF.

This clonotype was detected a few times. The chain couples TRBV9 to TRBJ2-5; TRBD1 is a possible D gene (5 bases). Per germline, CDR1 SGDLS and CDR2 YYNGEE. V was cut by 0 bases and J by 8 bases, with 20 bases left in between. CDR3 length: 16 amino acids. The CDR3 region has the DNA TGTGCCAGCAGCGTAGGTCCAGGGTCCTTCGGAGAAACCCAGTACTTC. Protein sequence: CASSVGPGSFGETQYF.

CDR3 sequence (DNA): TGCGCCAGCAGCCAAGATACGGAGGAAAAACTGTTTTTT. Protein: CASSQDTEEKLFF. The chain couples TRBV4-1 to TRBJ1-4; D gene uncertain. Deletions cut 0 bases from V and 8 bases from J, with 7 bases between. Germline V gene data show CDR1 as MGHRA and CDR2 as YSYEKL. The length of the CDR3 is 13 residues.

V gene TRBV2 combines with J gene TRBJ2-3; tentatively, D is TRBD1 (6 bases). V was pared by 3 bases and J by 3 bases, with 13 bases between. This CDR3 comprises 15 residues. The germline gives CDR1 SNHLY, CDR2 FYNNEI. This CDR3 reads CASSEGRGRTDTQYF. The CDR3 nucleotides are TGTGCCAGCAGTGAGGGCAGGGGAAGGACAGATACGCAGTATTTT.

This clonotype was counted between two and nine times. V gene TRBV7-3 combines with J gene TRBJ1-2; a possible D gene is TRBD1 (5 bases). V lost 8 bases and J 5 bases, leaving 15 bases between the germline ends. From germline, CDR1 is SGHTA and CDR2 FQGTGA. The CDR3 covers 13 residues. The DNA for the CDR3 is TGTGCCAGCGCCTTGGGGCCTCGATATGGCTACACCTTC. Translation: CASALGPRYGYTF.

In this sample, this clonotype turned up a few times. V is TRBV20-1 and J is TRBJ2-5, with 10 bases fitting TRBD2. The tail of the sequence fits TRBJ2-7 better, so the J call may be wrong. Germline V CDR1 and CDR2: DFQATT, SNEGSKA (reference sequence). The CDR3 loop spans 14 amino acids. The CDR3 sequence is CSAHKTSGSYEQYF. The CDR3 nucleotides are TGCAGTGCTCACAAGACTAGCGGGTCCTACGAGCAGTACTTC.

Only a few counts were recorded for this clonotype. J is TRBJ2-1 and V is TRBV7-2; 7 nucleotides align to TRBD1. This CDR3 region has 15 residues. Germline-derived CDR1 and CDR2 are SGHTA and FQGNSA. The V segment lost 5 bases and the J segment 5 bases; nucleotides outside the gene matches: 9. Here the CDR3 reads CASSLSSGQHNEQFF. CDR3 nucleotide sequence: TGTGCCAGCAGCCTATCATCGGGACAGCACAATGAGCAGTTCTTC.

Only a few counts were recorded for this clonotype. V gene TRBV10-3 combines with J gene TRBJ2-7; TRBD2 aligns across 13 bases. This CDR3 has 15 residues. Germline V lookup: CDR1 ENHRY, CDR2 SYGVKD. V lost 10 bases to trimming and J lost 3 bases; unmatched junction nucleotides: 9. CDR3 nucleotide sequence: TGTGCCACAAGAACTAGCGGGGGGGACCACTACGAGCAGTACTTC. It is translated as CATRTSGGDHYEQYF.

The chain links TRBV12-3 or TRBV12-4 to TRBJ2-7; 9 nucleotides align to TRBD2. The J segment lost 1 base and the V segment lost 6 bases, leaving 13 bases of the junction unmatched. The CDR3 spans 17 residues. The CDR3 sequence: CASSPHPLAGTSYEQYF. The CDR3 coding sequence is TGTGCCAGCAGCCCTCACCCTCTAGCGGGGACATCCTACGAGCAGTACTTC.

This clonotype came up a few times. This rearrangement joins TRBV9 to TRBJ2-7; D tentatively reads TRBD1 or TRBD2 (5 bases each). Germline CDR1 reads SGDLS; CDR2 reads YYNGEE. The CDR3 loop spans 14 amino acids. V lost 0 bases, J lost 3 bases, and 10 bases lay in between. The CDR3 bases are TGTGCCAGCAGCGTAGGGGGACCAGGCTACGAGCAGTACTTC. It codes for CASSVGGPGYEQYF.

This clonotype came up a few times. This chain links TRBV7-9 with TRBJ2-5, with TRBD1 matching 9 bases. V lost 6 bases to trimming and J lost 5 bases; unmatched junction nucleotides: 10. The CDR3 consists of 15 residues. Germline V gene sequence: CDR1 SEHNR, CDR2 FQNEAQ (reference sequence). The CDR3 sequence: CASSSGQGFGETQYF. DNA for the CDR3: TGTGCCAGCAGTTCGGGACAGGGTTTTGGGGAGACCCAGTACTTC.

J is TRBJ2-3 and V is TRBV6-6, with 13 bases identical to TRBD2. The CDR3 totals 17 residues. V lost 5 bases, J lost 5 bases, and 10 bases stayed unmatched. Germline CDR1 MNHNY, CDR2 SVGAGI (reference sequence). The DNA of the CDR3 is TGTGCCAGCAGTAATCGACTAGCGGGGGGATATGGAGATACGCAGTATTTT. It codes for CASSNRLAGGYGDTQYF.

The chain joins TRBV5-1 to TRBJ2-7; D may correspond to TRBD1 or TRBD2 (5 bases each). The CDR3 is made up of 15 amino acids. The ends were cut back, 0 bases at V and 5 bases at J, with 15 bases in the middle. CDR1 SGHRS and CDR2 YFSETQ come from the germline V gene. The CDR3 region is CASSLENGGIDEQYF. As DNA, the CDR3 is TGCGCCAGCAGCTTGGAGAATGGGGGAATCGACGAGCAGTACTTC.

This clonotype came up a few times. CDR3 nucleotides: TGTGCCAGCAGTAGCCGACAGGGGACCAACTACAAGATTCCCTACGAGCAGTACTTC. Protein: CASSSRQGTNYKIPYEQYF. This chain connects TRBV2 to TRBJ2-7; 8 positions agree with TRBD1. CDR1 SNHLY and CDR2 FYNNEI come from the germline V gene. J was trimmed by 2 bases and V by 5 bases; bases with no gene match: 20. The CDR3 length is 19 residues.

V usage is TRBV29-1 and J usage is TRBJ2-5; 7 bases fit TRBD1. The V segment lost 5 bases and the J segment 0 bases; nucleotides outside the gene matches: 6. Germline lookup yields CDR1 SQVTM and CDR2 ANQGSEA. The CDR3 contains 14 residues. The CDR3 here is CSVKYRGYQETQYF. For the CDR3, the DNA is TGCAGCGTTAAGTACAGGGGATACCAAGAGACCCAGTACTTC. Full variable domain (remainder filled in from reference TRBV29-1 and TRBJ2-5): SAVISQKPSRDICQRGTSLTIQCQVDSQVTMMFWYRQQPGQSLTLIATANQGSEATYESGFVIDKFPISRPNLTFSTLTVSNMSPEDSSIYLCSVKYRGYQETQYFGPGTRLLVL.

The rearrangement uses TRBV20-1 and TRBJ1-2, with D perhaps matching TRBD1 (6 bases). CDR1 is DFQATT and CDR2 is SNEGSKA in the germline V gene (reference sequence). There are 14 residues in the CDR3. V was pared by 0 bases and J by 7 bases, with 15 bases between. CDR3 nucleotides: TGCAGTGCTAGAGAAATAGGGGACATGGGTGGCTACACCTTC. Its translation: CSAREIGDMGGYTF.

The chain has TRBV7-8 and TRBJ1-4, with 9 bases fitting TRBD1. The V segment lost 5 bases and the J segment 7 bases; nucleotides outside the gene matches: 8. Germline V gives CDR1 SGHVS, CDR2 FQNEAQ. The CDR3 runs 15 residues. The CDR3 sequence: CASSSTGGVGEKLFF. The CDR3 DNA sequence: TGTGCCAGCAGCAGTACAGGGGGCGTGGGTGAAAAACTGTTTTTT.

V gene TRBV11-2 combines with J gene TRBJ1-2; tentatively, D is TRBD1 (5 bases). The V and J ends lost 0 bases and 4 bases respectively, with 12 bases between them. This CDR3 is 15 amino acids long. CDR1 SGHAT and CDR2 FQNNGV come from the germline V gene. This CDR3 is CASSLDGTGGYGYTF. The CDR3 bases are TGTGCCAGCAGCTTAGATGGGACTGGGGGCTATGGCTACACCTTC.

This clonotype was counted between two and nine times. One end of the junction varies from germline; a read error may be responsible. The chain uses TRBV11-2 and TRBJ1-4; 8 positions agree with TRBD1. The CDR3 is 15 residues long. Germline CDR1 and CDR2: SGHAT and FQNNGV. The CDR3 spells CAGSSTGTGDEKLFF. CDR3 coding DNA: TGTGCCGGCAGCTCGACCGGGACAGGCGATGAAAAACTGTTTTTT.

The CDR3 reads CSAGGAGKYEQYF. In nucleotides, the CDR3 is TGCAGCGCTGGAGGGGCAGGGAAGTACGAGCAGTACTTC. This chain links TRBV29-1 with TRBJ2-7, with D tentatively TRBD2 (6 bases). CDR3 length equals 13 residues. Germline loops: CDR1 SQVTM, CDR2 ANQGSEA. Deletions cut 7 bases from V and 4 bases from J, with 17 bases between.

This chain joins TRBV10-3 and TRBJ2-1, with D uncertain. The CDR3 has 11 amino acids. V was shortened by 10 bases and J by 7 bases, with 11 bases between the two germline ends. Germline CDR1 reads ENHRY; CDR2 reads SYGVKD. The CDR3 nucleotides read TGTGCCACGCTCAATCGTAATGAGCAGTTCTTC. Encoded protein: CATLNRNEQFF.